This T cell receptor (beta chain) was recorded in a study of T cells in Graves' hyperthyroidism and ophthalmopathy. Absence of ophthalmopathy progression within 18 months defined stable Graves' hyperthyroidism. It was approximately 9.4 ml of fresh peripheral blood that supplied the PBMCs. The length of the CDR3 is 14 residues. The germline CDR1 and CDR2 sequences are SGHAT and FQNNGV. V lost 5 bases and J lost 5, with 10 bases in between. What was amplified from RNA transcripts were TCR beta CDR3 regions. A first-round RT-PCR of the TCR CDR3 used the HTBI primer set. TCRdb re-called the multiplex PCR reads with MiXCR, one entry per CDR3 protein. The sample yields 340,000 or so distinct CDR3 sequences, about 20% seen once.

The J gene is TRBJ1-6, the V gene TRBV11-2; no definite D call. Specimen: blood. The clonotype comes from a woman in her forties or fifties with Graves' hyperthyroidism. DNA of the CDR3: TGTGCCAGCAGCCAAGTCGGGGATAATTCACCCCTCCACTTT. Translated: CASSQVGDNSPLHF. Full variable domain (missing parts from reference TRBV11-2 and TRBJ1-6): EAGVAQSPRYKIIEKRQSVAFWCNPISGHATLYWYQQILGQGPKLLIQFQNNGVVDDSQLPKDRFSAERLKGVDSTLKIQPAKLEDSAVYLCASSQVGDNSPLHFGNGTRLTVT.